This entry concerns a single T cell receptor (beta chain). This sample was taken from a study of cytomegalovirus exposure and HLA in healthy donors. Germline values: CDR1 MNHNS, CDR2 SASEGT. The length of the CDR3 is 15 residues. V shed 4 bases and J 1 base; nucleotides not matched to a gene: 2. Primers: 60 Vbeta forward and 13 Jbeta reverse. TCRdb's table, derived via immunoSEQ multiplex PCR, lists solely in-frame clones and lacks some. The table lists under 100,000 clones, more than 70% of them singletons. Input material: PBMCs. V usage is TRBV6-1 and J usage is TRBJ2-2, with 8 nucleotides matching TRBD2. This receptor was taken from a man aged 35-49 years in good health and CMV-seronegative. DNA of the CDR3: TGTGCCAGCAGTGTGAGCGGGGGGAACACCGGGGAGCTGTTTTTT. Translating it yields CASSVSGGNTGELFF.